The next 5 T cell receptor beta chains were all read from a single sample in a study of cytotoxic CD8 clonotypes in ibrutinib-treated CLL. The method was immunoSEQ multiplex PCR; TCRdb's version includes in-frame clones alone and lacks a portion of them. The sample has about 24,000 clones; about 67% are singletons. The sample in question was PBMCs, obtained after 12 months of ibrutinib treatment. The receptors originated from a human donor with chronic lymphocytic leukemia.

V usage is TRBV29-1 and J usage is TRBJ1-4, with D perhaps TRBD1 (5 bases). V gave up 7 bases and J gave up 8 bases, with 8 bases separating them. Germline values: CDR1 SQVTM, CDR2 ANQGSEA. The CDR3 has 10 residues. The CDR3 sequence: CSGGDEKLFF. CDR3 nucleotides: TGCAGCGGCGGGGACGAAAAACTGTTTTTT.

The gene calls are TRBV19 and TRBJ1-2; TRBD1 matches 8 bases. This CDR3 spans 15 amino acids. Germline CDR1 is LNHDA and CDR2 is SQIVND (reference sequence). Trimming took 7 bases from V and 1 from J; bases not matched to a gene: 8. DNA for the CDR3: TGTGCCAGTACCGAACGACAGGGGTTTAACTATGGCTACACCTTC. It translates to CASTERQGFNYGYTF. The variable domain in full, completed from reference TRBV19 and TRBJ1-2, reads DGGITQSPKYLFRKEGQNVTLSCEQNLNHDAMYWYRQDPGQGLRLIYYSQIVNDFQKGDIAEGYSVSREKKESFPLTVTSAQKNPTAFYLCASTERQGFNYGYTFGSGTRLTVV.

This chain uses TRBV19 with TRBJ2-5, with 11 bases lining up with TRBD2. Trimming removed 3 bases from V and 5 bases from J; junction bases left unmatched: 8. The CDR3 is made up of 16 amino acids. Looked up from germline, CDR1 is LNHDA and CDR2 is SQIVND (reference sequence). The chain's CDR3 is CASSISGGANSETQYF. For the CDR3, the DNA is TGTGCCAGTAGTATTAGCGGGGGGGCGAATTCGGAGACCCAGTACTTC.

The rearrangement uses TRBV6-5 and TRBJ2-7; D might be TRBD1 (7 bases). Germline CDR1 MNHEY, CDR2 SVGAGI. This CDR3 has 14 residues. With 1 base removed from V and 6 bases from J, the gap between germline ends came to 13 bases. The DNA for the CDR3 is TGTGCCAGCAGTTACTACAGGGGAGGAGGCGAGCAGTACTTC. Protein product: CASSYYRGGGEQYF.

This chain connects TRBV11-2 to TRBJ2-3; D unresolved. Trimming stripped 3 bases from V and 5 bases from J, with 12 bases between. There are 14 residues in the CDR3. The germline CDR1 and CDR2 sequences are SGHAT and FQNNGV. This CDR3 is CASSLSTLGDTQYF. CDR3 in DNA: TGTGCCAGCAGCTTGTCCACCTTGGGAGATACGCAGTATTTT.